This T cell receptor (beta chain) was captured in a study of blood T cell repertoires in COVID-19. Study-wide background: Samples of COVID-19 (acute and convalescent) were obtained from the United States, Italy and Spain.

Ages ranged from roughly 18 to 100 years, with residence in about 24 US areas. Exposed participants came across a COVID-19 case within 2 weeks before study entry. Sequenced by immunoSEQ multiplex PCR; TCRdb stores in-frame clones only, minus some. The data show roughly 400,000 clones, roughly 84% seen once. The sequence came from a woman younger than 35 who had been exposed to COVID-19. The specimen sequenced was PBMCs or T cells enriched from blood (not recorded which).

The CDR3, as DNA: TGTGCCAGCAGGGAAGACACGGGGAATTCACCCCTCCACTTT. It codes for CASREDTGNSPLHF. The genes are TRBV28 and TRBJ1-6; D gene unclear. This CDR3 spans 14 amino acids. Between the trimmed V and J ends, which lost 6 bases and 7 bases, there was a span of 13 bases. The germline V gene has CDR1 MDHEN and CDR2 SYDVKM.